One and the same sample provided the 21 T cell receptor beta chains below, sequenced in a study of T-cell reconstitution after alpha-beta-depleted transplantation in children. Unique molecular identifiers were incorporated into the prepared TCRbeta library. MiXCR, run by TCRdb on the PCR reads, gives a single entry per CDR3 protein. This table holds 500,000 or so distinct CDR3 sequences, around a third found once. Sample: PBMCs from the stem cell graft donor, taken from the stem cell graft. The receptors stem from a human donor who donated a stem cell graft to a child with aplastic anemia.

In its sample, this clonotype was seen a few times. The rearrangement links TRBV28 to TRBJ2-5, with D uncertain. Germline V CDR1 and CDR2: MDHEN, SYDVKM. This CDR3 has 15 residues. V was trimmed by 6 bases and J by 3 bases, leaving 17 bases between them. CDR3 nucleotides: TGTGCCAGCAGCGCCGCCCTAGTACTTAAAGAGACCCAGTACTTC. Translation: CASSAALVLKETQYF.

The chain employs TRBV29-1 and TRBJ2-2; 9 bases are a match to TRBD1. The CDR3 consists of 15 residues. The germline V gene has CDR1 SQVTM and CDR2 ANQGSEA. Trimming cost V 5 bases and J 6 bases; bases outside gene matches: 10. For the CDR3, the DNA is TGCAGCGTTAAATTCCAGACAGGGGGGTCCGGGGAGCTGTTTTTT. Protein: CSVKFQTGGSGELFF.

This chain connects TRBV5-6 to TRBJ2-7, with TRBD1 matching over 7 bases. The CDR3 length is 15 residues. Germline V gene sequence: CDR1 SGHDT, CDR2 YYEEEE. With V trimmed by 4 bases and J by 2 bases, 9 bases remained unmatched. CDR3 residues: CASSPPRTGPYEQYV. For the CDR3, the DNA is TGTGCCAGCAGCCCCCCGCGGACAGGTCCCTACGAGCAGTACGTC.

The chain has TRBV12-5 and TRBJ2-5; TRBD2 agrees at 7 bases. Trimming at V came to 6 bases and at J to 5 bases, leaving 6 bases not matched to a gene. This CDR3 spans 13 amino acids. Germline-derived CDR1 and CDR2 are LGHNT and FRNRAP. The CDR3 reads CASGASGAETQYF. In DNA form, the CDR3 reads TGTGCTAGTGGGGCTAGCGGCGCGGAGACCCAGTACTTC.

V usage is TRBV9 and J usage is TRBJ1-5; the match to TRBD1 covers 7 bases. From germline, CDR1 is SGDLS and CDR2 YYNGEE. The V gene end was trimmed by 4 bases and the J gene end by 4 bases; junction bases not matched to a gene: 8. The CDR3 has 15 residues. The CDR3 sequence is CASSPDAGGNQPQHF. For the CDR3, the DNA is TGTGCCAGCAGCCCGGACGCAGGGGGAAATCAGCCCCAGCATTTT. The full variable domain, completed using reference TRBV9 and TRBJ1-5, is DSGVTQTPKHLITATGQRVTLRCSPRSGDLSVYWYQQSLDQGLQFLIQYYNGEERAKGNILERFSAQQFPDLHSELNLSSLELGDSALYFCASSPDAGGNQPQHFGDGTRLSIL.

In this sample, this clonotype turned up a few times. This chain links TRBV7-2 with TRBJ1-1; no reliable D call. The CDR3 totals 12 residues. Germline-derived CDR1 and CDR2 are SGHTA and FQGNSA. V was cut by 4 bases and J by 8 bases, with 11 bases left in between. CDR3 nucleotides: TGTGCCAGCAGCTCAGAATGGCGGGAAGCTTTCTTT. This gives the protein CASSSEWREAFF.

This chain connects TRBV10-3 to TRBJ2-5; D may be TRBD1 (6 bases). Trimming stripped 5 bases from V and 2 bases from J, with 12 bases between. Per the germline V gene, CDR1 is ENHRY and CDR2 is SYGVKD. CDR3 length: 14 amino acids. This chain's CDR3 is CAISTQGNQETQYF. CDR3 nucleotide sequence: TGTGCCATCAGTACGCAGGGGAATCAAGAGACCCAGTACTTC.

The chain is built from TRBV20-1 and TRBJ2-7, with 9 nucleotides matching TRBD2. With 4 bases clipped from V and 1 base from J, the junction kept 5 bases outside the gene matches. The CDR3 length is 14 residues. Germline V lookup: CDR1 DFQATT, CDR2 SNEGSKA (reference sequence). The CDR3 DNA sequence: TGCAGTGCTAAAAGTAGCGGGAGTTCCTACGAGCAGTACTTC. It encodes CSAKSSGSSYEQYF.

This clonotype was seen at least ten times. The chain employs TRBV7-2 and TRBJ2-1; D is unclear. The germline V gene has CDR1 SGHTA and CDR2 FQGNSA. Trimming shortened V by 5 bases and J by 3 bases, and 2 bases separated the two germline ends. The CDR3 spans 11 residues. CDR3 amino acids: CASSNYNEQFF. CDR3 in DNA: TGTGCCAGCAGCAACTACAATGAGCAGTTCTTC.

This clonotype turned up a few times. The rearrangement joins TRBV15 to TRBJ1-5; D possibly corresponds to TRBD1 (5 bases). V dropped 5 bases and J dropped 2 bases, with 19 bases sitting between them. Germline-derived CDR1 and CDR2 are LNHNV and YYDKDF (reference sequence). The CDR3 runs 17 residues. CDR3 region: CATSGGKGADGNQPQHF. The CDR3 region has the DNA TGTGCCACCAGCGGAGGAAAAGGGGCCGATGGCAATCAGCCCCAGCATTTT.

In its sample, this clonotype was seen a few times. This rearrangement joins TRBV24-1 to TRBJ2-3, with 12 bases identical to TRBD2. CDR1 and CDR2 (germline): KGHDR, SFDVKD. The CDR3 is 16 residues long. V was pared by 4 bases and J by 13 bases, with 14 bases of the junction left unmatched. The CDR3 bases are TGTGCCACCAGTGAGCAACTAGCGGGAGGTCCGGTTTTGGAGTATTTT. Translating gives CATSEQLAGGPVLEYF.

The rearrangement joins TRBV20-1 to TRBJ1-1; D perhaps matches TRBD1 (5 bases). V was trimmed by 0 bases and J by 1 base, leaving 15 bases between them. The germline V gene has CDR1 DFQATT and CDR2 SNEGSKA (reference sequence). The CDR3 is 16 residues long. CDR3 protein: CSARDFPGTENTEAFF. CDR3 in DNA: TGCAGTGCTAGAGATTTTCCAGGGACGGAGAACACTGAAGCTTTCTTT.

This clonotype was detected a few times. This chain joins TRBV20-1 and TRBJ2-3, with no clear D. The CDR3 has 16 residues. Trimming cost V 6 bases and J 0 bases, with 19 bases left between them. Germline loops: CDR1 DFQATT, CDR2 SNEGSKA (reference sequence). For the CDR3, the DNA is TGCAGTGCCCCTAATAGTCGCGCCGCTAGCACAGATACGCAGTATTTT. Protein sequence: CSAPNSRAASTDTQYF.

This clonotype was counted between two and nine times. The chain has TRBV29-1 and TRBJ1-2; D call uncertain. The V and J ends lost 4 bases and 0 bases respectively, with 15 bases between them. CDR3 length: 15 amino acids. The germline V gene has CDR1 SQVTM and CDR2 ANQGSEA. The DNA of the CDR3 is TGCAGCGTTGCAACACACGACAAGGCTAACTATGGCTACACCTTC. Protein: CSVATHDKANYGYTF.

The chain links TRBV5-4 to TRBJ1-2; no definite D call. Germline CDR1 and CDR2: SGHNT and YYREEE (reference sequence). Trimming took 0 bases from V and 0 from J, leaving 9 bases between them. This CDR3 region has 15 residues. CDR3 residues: CASSLAGESNYGYTF. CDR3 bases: TGTGCCAGCAGCTTGGCTGGGGAGTCTAACTATGGCTACACCTTC.

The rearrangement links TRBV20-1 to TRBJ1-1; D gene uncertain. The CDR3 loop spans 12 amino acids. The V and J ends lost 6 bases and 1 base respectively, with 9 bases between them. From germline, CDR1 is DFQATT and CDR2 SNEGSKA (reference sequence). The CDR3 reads CSAGRTNTEAFF. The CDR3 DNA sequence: TGCAGTGCCGGACGGACGAACACTGAAGCTTTCTTT.

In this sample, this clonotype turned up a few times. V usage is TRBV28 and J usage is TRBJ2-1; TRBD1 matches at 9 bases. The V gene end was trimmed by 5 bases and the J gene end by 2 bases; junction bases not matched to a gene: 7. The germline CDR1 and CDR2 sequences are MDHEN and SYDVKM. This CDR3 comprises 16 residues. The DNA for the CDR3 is TGTGCCAGCAGTGGGCGGGACAGGGAGACCTACAATGAGCAGTTCTTC. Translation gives CASSGRDRETYNEQFF. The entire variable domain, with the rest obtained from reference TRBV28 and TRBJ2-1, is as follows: DVKVTQSSRYLVKRTGEKVFLECVQDMDHENMFWYRQDPGLGLRLIYFSYDVKMKEKGDIPEGYSVSREKKERFSLILESASTNQTSMYLCASSGRDRETYNEQFFGPGTRLTVL.

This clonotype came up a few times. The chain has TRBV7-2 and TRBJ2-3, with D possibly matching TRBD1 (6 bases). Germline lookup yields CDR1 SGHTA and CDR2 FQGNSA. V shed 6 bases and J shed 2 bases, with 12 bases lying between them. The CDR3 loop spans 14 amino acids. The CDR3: CASSRDTFTDTQYF. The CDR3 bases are TGTGCCAGCAGTCGGGACACCTTCACAGATACGCAGTATTTT.

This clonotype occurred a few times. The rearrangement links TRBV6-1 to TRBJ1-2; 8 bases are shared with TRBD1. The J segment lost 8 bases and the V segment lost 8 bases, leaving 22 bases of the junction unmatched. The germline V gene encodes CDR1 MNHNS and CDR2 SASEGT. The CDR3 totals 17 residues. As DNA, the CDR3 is TGTGCCAGCTCAATATTTCGATCCAGGGGGCGCAGCGACGGCTACACCTTC. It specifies CASSIFRSRGRSDGYTF.

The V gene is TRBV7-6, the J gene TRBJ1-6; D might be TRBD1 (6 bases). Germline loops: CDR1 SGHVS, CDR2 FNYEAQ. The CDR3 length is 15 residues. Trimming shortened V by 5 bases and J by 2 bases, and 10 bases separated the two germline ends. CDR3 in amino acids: CASSHREAYNSPLHF. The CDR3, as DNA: TGTGCCAGCAGCCACAGGGAGGCCTATAATTCACCCCTCCACTTT.

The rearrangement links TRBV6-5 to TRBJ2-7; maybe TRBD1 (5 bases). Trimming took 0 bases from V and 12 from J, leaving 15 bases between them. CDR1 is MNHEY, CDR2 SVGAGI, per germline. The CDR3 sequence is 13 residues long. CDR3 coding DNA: TGTGCCAGCAGTTACTCGATTTCAGCAGGGCGGTACTTC. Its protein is CASSYSISAGRYF.